What follows are 12 T cell receptor beta chains derived from one specimen sequenced in a study of cytomegalovirus exposure and HLA in healthy donors. The study ran its PCR with 60 Vbeta and 13 Jbeta primers. The repertoire was sequenced with immunoSEQ multiplex PCR; TCRdb's copy has only in-frame clones and lacks some. This sample has about 150,000 clones; about three quarters occur once, and the top ten carry 4% to 4.5%. The sample taken for sequencing was PBMCs. These TCRs come from a woman in her forties in good health and CMV-seronegative.

This clone was counted once. It is likely a read error, because the conserved phenylalanine at the end of the CDR3 is missing. The chain carries TRBV6-6 and TRBJ1-1, with D possibly matching TRBD1 (5 bases). Deletions cut 6 bases from V and 0 bases from J, with 11 bases between. Germline V lookup: CDR1 MNHNY, CDR2 SVGAGI (reference sequence). The CDR3 extends over 14 amino acids. The CDR3 DNA is TGTGCCAGCAGCTCCGACAGACTGAACACTGAAGCTTTCCTT. Translated, it gives CASSSDRLNTEAFL.

This sequence joins TRBV28 and TRBJ1-2, with D tentatively TRBD1 (6 bases). V lost 3 bases to trimming and J lost 0 bases, with 11 bases between them. Germline CDR1 is MDHEN and CDR2 is SYDVKM. The CDR3 runs to 15 residues. The CDR3 is CASSFPGDPNYGYTF. The DNA of the CDR3 is TGTGCCAGCAGTTTCCCAGGGGACCCTAACTATGGCTACACCTTC.

The rearrangement joins TRBV6-5 to TRBJ2-7; the match to TRBD1 covers 7 bases. Germline V gene lookup returns CDR1 MNHEY and CDR2 SVGAGI. Unmatched junction bases numbered 11, after V lost 6 bases and J lost 3 bases. This CDR3 spans 15 amino acids. CDR3 coding DNA: TGTGCCAGCAGAGGGACAGCCCTGCTGGGCTACGAGCAGTACTTC. The encoded protein is CASRGTALLGYEQYF.

The rearrangement uses TRBV6-5 and TRBJ1-1, with a tentative D call TRBD1 (5 bases). The ends were cut back, 0 bases at V and 1 base at J, with 9 bases in the middle. The germline V gene has CDR1 MNHEY and CDR2 SVGAGI. The CDR3 spans 15 residues. CDR3 in DNA: TGTGCCAGCAGTTACTCAGGGGCCTCGAACACTGAAGCTTTCTTT. It specifies CASSYSGASNTEAFF.

This clone came up once. V is TRBV7-9 and J is TRBJ1-4; possible D gene TRBD1, 6 bases. Germline lookup yields CDR1 SEHNR and CDR2 FQNEAQ (reference sequence). V lost 5 bases and J lost 0, with 19 bases in between. The CDR3 loop spans 18 amino acids. The CDR3 DNA is TGTGCCAGCAGCGTACTTATGGGACACAGTGCAACTAATGAAAAACTGTTTTTT. The encoded protein is CASSVLMGHSATNEKLFF.

The chain combines TRBV5-6 with TRBJ1-3; D uncertain. The germline V gene has CDR1 SGHDT and CDR2 YYEEEE. This CDR3 is built from 13 residues. Trimming removed 0 bases from V and 5 bases from J, with 6 bases in between. The CDR3 sequence: CASSLGERNTIYF. The CDR3 DNA sequence: TGTGCCAGCAGCTTGGGAGAGAGAAACACCATATATTTT. Complete variable domain (other parts from reference TRBV5-6 and TRBJ1-3): DAGVTQSPTHLIKTRGQQVTLRCSPKSGHDTVSWYQQALGQGPQFIFQYYEEEERQRGNFPDRFSGHQFPNYSSELNVNALLLGDSALYLCASSLGERNTIYFGEGSWLTVV.

This rearrangement joins TRBV1 to TRBJ2-7; TRBD2 is the table's D call, not checked against the DNA. TRBV1 is designated a pseudogene. This CDR3 spans 15 amino acids. CDR3 sequence: CTSSQPGGGAHEQYF. CDR3 nucleotide sequence: TGCACCAGCAGCCAACCTGGCGGGGGGGCCCACGAGCAGTACTTC.

The chain couples TRBV5-1 to TRBJ2-5, with TRBD2 identical over 7 bases. J lost 2 bases, V lost 5 bases, and 6 bases had no gene match. CDR1 and CDR2 from the germline V gene are SGHRS and YFSETQ. The CDR3 sequence is 14 residues long. The DNA for the CDR3 is TGCGCCAGCAGAACCCGACTAGCACAAGAGACCCAGTACTTC. Translated, it gives CASRTRLAQETQYF.

V usage is TRBV5-6 and J usage is TRBJ2-1; D is uncertain. The germline gives CDR1 SGHDT, CDR2 YYEEEE. The CDR3 length is 15 residues. V dropped 4 bases and J dropped 0 bases, with 11 bases sitting between them. The chain's CDR3 is CASSPDLSSYNEQFF. The CDR3 DNA sequence: TGTGCCAGCAGCCCCGACTTGAGCTCCTACAATGAGCAGTTCTTC. The full variable domain, completed using reference TRBV5-6 and TRBJ2-1, is DAGVTQSPTHLIKTRGQQVTLRCSPKSGHDTVSWYQQALGQGPQFIFQYYEEEERQRGNFPDRFSGHQFPNYSSELNVNALLLGDSALYLCASSPDLSSYNEQFFGPGTRLTVL.

In this sample, this clone turned up once. The V gene is TRBV5-6, the J gene TRBJ1-2; TRBD1 is a possible D gene (6 bases). Trimming removed 9 bases from V and 0 bases from J, with 15 bases in between. Germline V gene data show CDR1 as SGHDT and CDR2 as YYEEEE. The CDR3 loop spans 14 amino acids. The CDR3 loop reads CATNPRGANYGYTF. The CDR3 DNA is TGTGCCACCAACCCCAGGGGAGCTAACTATGGCTACACCTTC.

The rearrangement links TRBV7-2 to TRBJ2-7, with D possibly matching TRBD2 (5 bases). This CDR3 has 12 amino acids. Germline V gene lookup returns CDR1 SGHTA and CDR2 FQGNSA. V was shortened by 5 bases and J by 7 bases, with 12 bases between the two germline ends. In nucleotides, the CDR3 is TGTGCCAGCAGCCGTTCCGGGATGGAGCAGTACTTC. Its protein product is CASSRSGMEQYF.

The chain combines TRBV27 with TRBJ2-1; TRBD2 matches at 11 bases. Trimming at V came to 2 bases and at J to 1 base, leaving 7 bases not matched to a gene. This CDR3 is built from 18 residues. Germline V gene data show CDR1 as MNHEY and CDR2 as SMNVEV (reference sequence). The CDR3 region has the DNA TGTGCCAGCAGTTTAGGTAGCGGGGGGGCCGGGTCCTACAATGAGCAGTTCTTC. As protein: CASSLGSGGAGSYNEQFF.